The 7 T cell receptor beta chains presented below share a single source sample, sequenced in a study of cytomegalovirus exposure and HLA in healthy donors. The assay was immunoSEQ multiplex PCR, and TCRdb's table has in-frame clones only and misses some. The table records under 100,000 clones, about 96% of them present only once. Input material: PBMCs. The receptors were gathered from a man between 18 and 29 years old in good health and CMV-seronegative.

This chain's CDR3 is CASSLDRNPSGRYNEQFF. The CDR3 region has the DNA TGTGCCAGCAGCTTAGATCGTAACCCTAGCGGGAGGTACAATGAGCAGTTCTTC. The J gene is TRBJ2-1, the V gene TRBV11-2, with 11 bases aligning to TRBD2. The V gene's germline CDR1 is SGHAT and CDR2 FQNNGV. With V trimmed by 0 bases and J by 4 bases, 8 bases remained unmatched. The CDR3 has 18 amino acids. Looking up the rest from reference TRBV11-2 and TRBJ2-1 gives the full variable domain: EAGVAQSPRYKIIEKRQSVAFWCNPISGHATLYWYQQILGQGPKLLIQFQNNGVVDDSQLPKDRFSAERLKGVDSTLKIQPAKLEDSAVYLCASSLDRNPSGRYNEQFFGPGTRLTVL.

The chain uses TRBV27 and TRBJ2-1, with a tentative D call TRBD1 (6 bases). Trimming took off 7 bases at V and 9 bases at J, with 16 bases between the two ends. CDR1 and CDR2 (germline): MNHEY, SMNVEV (reference sequence). The CDR3 length is 13 residues. CDR3 in amino acids: CASTATGSTEQFF. CDR3 bases: TGTGCCAGCACCGCAACAGGGTCGACTGAGCAGTTCTTC.

The chain employs TRBV7-3 and TRBJ2-3, with D maybe TRBD1 (6 bases). V dropped 4 bases and J dropped 0 bases, with 8 bases sitting between them. The CDR3 spans 14 residues. Germline lookup yields CDR1 SGHTA and CDR2 FQGTGA. CDR3 in DNA: TGTGCCAGCAGCTCGGGACACAGCACAGATACGCAGTATTTT. It encodes CASSSGHSTDTQYF.

This chain uses TRBV19 with TRBJ1-5; 7 bases fit TRBD1. After removal of 6 bases from V and 0 bases from J, the junction contained 5 bases not matched to a gene. The germline V gene encodes CDR1 LNHDA and CDR2 SQIVND (reference sequence). The CDR3 runs to 15 residues. Here the CDR3 DNA reads TGTGCCAGTAGACCACAGGGGCATAGCAATCAGCCCCAGCATTTT. This translates into CASRPQGHSNQPQHF. Full variable domain (missing parts from reference TRBV19 and TRBJ1-5): DGGITQSPKYLFRKEGQNVTLSCEQNLNHDAMYWYRQDPGQGLRLIYYSQIVNDFQKGDIAEGYSVSREKKESFPLTVTSAQKNPTAFYLCASRPQGHSNQPQHFGDGTRLSIL.

J is TRBJ2-3 and V is TRBV25-1; D possibly corresponds to TRBD1 (6 bases). Trimming took off 7 bases at V and 5 bases at J, with 19 bases between the two ends. Germline V gene lookup returns CDR1 MGHDK and CDR2 SYGVNS. This CDR3 region has 15 residues. This CDR3 reads CASNNWLGGIDTQYF. The CDR3 region has the DNA TGTGCCAGCAATAACTGGTTAGGGGGAATAGATACGCAGTATTTT.

V is TRBV6-4 and J is TRBJ2-6; maybe TRBD1 (5 bases). CDR1 is MRHNA and CDR2 is SNTAGT in the germline V gene. The V end was cut by 6 bases, the J end by 2 bases, with 11 bases between. This CDR3 is built from 15 residues. CDR3 nucleotides: TGTGCCAGCAGCAACGACAGAACTGGGGCCAACGTCCTGACTTTC. It yields the protein CASSNDRTGANVLTF.

The V and J genes are TRBV7-2 and TRBJ2-3; 9 nucleotides line up with TRBD2. Germline CDR1 reads SGHTA; CDR2 reads FQGNSA. V was pared by 3 bases and J by 3 bases, with 7 bases of the junction left unmatched. The CDR3 is 16 amino acids. This CDR3 reads CASSFLSGSRTDTQYF. In nucleotides, the CDR3 is TGTGCCAGCAGCTTCCTTAGCGGGAGTAGGACAGATACGCAGTATTTT.